The 20 T cell receptor beta chains presented below share a single source sample, sequenced in a study of identical twins. TCRdb recomputed calls from the 5' RACE reads with MiXCR, one row per CDR3 protein. The sample records about 570,000 distinct CDR3 sequences, 9% to 10% being singletons. These same data were also listed under a study on yellow fever vaccine responses in identical twins.

Source material: PBMCs. Source of these receptors: a woman between 18 and 30 years old in good health.

This clonotype was recorded many times. This sequence joins TRBV29-1 and TRBJ2-1; possibly TRBD2 for D (6 bases). This CDR3 spans 12 amino acids. Germline values: CDR1 SQVTM, CDR2 ANQGSEA. Trimming shortened V by 7 bases and J by 6 bases, and 13 bases separated the two germline ends. The CDR3 nucleotides are TGCAGCGGACACCGGGACTCCAATGAGCAGTTCTTC. As protein: CSGHRDSNEQFF.

This clonotype showed up just a few times. One end of the junction fails to match germline, which may point to a read error. The rearrangement links TRBV11-2 to TRBJ1-1, with TRBD1 identical over 7 bases. Germline lookup yields CDR1 SGHAT and CDR2 FQNNGV. The CDR3 length is 14 residues. CDR3 sequence (DNA): TGTGCCAGCAGCTTCGCCGGGACAGAGCGTCGGTGTCTCTTT. It codes for CASSFAGTERRCLF.

This clonotype was counted at least ten times. The chain couples TRBV7-2 to TRBJ2-3; D remains ambiguous. The CDR3 totals 13 residues. Germline assignment: CDR1 SGHTA and CDR2 FQGNSA. V gave up 4 bases and J gave up 6 bases, with 11 bases separating them. CDR3 in DNA: TGTGCCAGCAGCTCAGGCCCAAGGGATACGCAGTATTTT. This encodes CASSSGPRDTQYF. Together with reference TRBV7-2 and TRBJ2-3, the CDR3 gives the full variable domain: GAGVSQSPSNKVTEKGKDVELRCDPISGHTALYWYRQSLGQGLEFLIYFQGNSAPDKSGLPSDRFSAERTGGSVSTLTIQRTQQEDSAVYLCASSSGPRDTQYFGPGTRLTVL.

This clonotype was observed a handful of times. The chain employs TRBV6-1 and TRBJ2-7; 7 bases line up with TRBD1. Looked up from germline, CDR1 is MNHNS and CDR2 is SASEGT. The CDR3 is made up of 13 amino acids. The V and J ends lost 2 bases and 4 bases, in that order; junction bases with no gene match: 2. This chain's CDR3 is CASSEQGVYEQYF. CDR3 bases: TGTGCCAGCAGTGAACAGGGGGTGTACGAGCAGTACTTC.

This clonotype was seen at least ten times. V usage is TRBV10-3 and J usage is TRBJ2-7; a weak D match, TRBD1 (6 bases). The CDR3 is 13 amino acids. Germline assignment: CDR1 ENHRY and CDR2 SYGVKD. Between the trimmed V and J ends, which lost 7 bases and 0 bases, there was a span of 10 bases. The CDR3 nucleotides are TGTGCCATCACCAAGGACAGCTCCTACGAGCAGTACTTC. It specifies CAITKDSSYEQYF.

V gene TRBV7-2 combines with J gene TRBJ2-3; D unresolved. The germline V gene has CDR1 SGHTA and CDR2 FQGNSA. The CDR3 loop spans 14 amino acids. Trimming took 7 bases from V and 1 from J, leaving 12 bases between them. The CDR3 loop is CASKEELGTDTQYF. CDR3 bases: TGTGCCAGCAAAGAGGAATTGGGCACAGATACGCAGTATTTT.

This clonotype was recorded many times. V and J are TRBV4-2 and TRBJ2-1, with 10 bases identical to TRBD2. CDR1 and CDR2 from the germline V gene are LGHNA and YNFKEQ. This CDR3 is built from 17 residues. The V segment lost 0 bases and the J segment 2 bases; nucleotides outside the gene matches: 4. The DNA for the CDR3 is TGTGCCAGCAGCCAAGATCTCAGCGGGGGGGCCTACAATGAGCAGTTCTTC. As protein: CASSQDLSGGAYNEQFF.

This clonotype was seen many times. The J gene is TRBJ2-1, the V gene TRBV6-5, with D perhaps TRBD1 (6 bases). The germline V gene encodes CDR1 MNHEY and CDR2 SVGAGI. The CDR3 length is 16 residues. Trimming stripped 2 bases from V and 6 bases from J, with 17 bases between. The CDR3: CASSYRRRDIFNEQFF. CDR3 DNA: TGTGCCAGCAGTTACCGCCGCCGGGACATCTTCAATGAGCAGTTCTTC.

This clonotype was detected ten times or more. This chain joins TRBV29-1 and TRBJ2-7, with a possible D match to TRBD1 (6 bases). V lost 4 bases and J 4 bases, leaving 17 bases between the germline ends. There are 14 residues in the CDR3. Per the germline V gene, CDR1 is SQVTM and CDR2 is ANQGSEA. The CDR3 nucleotides read TGCAGCGTTGTATGGGCACAGGGAACGTACGAGCAGTACTTC. This codes for CSVVWAQGTYEQYF.

This clonotype was counted only a few times. This chain uses TRBV20-1 with TRBJ2-7; tentatively, D is TRBD2 (5 bases). This CDR3 spans 16 amino acids. Germline V gene lookup returns CDR1 DFQATT and CDR2 SNEGSKA (reference sequence). Trimming took off 3 bases at V and 2 bases at J, with 20 bases between the two ends. CDR3 nucleotides: TGCAGTGCTAGTGCAGAGACTACGCAATTACCCTACGAGCAGTACTTC. Translating gives CSASAETTQLPYEQYF.

A few counts support this clonotype. V and J are TRBV18 and TRBJ2-7; the match to TRBD1 covers 10 bases. CDR3 length: 13 amino acids. The germline V gene has CDR1 KGHSH and CDR2 LQKENI. After removal of 5 bases from V and 6 bases from J, the junction contained 4 bases not matched to a gene. CDR3 protein: CASSVRDRGEQYF. DNA of the CDR3: TGTGCCAGCTCAGTCCGGGACAGGGGCGAGCAGTACTTC.

This clonotype has a handful of counts. V is TRBV7-9 and J is TRBJ2-2, with 10 bases fitting TRBD1. Germline V gene lookup returns CDR1 SEHNR and CDR2 FQNEAQ (reference sequence). Trimming removed 7 bases from V and 7 bases from J; junction bases left unmatched: 9. This CDR3 region has 15 residues. The CDR3 region is CASTSGGQGNGELFF. The DNA for the CDR3 is TGTGCCAGCACCTCGGGGGGACAGGGGAACGGGGAGCTGTTTTTT.

The table lists this clonotype with many counts. The rearrangement uses TRBV5-1 and TRBJ2-1; D gene unclear. CDR1 and CDR2 (germline): SGHRS, YFSETQ. The CDR3 has 14 amino acids. V dropped 3 bases and J dropped 0 bases, with 7 bases sitting between them. The CDR3 bases are TGCGCCAGCAGCTCCGGACCCTCCTACAATGAGCAGTTCTTC. It translates to CASSSGPSYNEQFF.

Many counts were recorded for this clonotype. The J gene is TRBJ2-1, the V gene TRBV4-2, with D perhaps TRBD1 or TRBD2 (8 bases each). This CDR3 is 17 amino acids long. The ends were cut back, 4 bases at V and 10 bases at J, with 26 bases in the middle. Germline-derived CDR1 and CDR2 are LGHNA and YNFKEQ. CDR3 region: CASSPGGSGGAFDEQFF. CDR3 nucleotide sequence: TGTGCCAGCAGCCCAGGGGGCAGCGGGGGCGCCTTTGACGAGCAGTTCTTC.

The rearrangement links TRBV6-1 to TRBJ2-6, with D possibly TRBD2 on 6 matching bases. The CDR3 consists of 16 residues. In germline, CDR1 is MNHNS, CDR2 SASEGT. V was clipped by 6 bases and J by 1 base, with 13 bases between them. DNA for the CDR3: TGTGCCAGCAGGAATACGGGAGCGTCTGGGGCCAACGTCCTGACTTTC. Amino acid sequence: CASRNTGASGANVLTF.

This clonotype was seen only a few times. Here the CDR3 DNA reads TGTGCCAGCAGCCCAGGGAGGGGGACCCTCAACACCGGGGAGCTGTTTTTT. Its protein is CASSPGRGTLNTGELFF. This chain uses TRBV7-9 with TRBJ2-2; possibly TRBD2 for D (7 bases). CDR3 size: 17 residues. Trimming pared 5 bases from V and 2 bases from J, leaving 18 bases between. The germline V gene encodes CDR1 SEHNR and CDR2 FQNEAQ (reference sequence). The complete variable domain, with remaining parts taken from reference TRBV7-9 and TRBJ2-2, reads DTGVSQNPRHKITKRGQNVTFRCDPISEHNRLYWYRQTLGQGPEFLTYFQNEAQLEKSRLLSDRFSAERPKGSFSTLEIQRTEQGDSAMYLCASSPGRGTLNTGELFFGEGSRLTVL.

This clonotype was seen ten or more times. DNA of the CDR3: TGTGCCACCACTATATCTAATAATACAGGGGGCCTCTATGGCTACACCTTC. It translates to CATTISNNTGGLYGYTF. The J gene is TRBJ1-2, the V gene TRBV27; TRBD1 aligns across 9 bases. V lost 10 bases and J lost 4; bases outside the gene matches: 19. CDR3 length: 17 residues. The germline gives CDR1 MNHEY, CDR2 SMNVEV (reference sequence).

This clonotype was seen more than once but under ten times. This chain uses TRBV12-3 or TRBV12-4 with TRBJ1-5; D remains unclear. V was shortened by 1 base and J by 3 bases, with 7 bases between the two germline ends. This CDR3 has 14 amino acids. The CDR3 DNA sequence: TGTGCCAGCAGTTTAGTAGGCAACAATCAGCCCCAGCATTTT. Its translation is CASSLVGNNQPQHF.

In this sample, this clonotype turned up many times. The CDR3 region has the DNA TGTGCCAGCAGTTTTCAAGGGGGGGCCGGAGAGCAGTTCTTC. Protein product: CASSFQGGAGEQFF. The chain is built from TRBV12-3 or TRBV12-4 and TRBJ2-1, with a tentative D call TRBD2 (7 bases). Trimming left V 3 bases short and J 10 bases short, with 16 bases between. The CDR3 length is 14 residues.

The V and J genes are TRBV5-5 and TRBJ2-7; D call uncertain. CDR1 and CDR2 from the germline V gene are SGHKS and YYEKEE (reference sequence). CDR3 length equals 13 residues. V was pared by 4 bases and J by 5 bases, with 13 bases between. CDR3 sequence: CASSVIIGNEQYF. The DNA of the CDR3 is TGTGCCAGCAGCGTGATTATAGGGAACGAGCAGTACTTC.